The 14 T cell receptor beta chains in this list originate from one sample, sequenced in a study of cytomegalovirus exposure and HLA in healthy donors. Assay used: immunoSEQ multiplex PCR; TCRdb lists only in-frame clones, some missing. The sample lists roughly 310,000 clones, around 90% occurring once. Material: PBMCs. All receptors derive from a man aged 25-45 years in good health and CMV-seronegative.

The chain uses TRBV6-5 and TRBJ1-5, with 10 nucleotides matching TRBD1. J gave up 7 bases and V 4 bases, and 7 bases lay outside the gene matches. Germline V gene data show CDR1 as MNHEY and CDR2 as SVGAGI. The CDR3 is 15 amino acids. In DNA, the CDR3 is TGTGCCAGCAGTTCCGGGACAGGGGTTGGGCAGCCCCAGCATTTT. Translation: CASSSGTGVGQPQHF.

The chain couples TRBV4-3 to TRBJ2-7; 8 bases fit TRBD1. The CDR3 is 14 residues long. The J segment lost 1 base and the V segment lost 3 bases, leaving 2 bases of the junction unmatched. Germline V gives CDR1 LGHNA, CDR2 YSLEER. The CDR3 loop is CASSHRDRSYEQYF. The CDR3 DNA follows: TGCGCCAGCAGCCACAGGGACAGGTCCTACGAGCAGTACTTC.

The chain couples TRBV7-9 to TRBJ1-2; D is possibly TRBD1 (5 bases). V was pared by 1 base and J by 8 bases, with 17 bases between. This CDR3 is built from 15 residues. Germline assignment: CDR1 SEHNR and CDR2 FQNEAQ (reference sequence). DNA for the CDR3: TGTGCCAGCAGCTTAGAACAGTGGACAAACGGAGGCTACACCTTC. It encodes CASSLEQWTNGGYTF. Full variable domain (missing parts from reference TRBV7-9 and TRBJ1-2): DTGVSQNPRHKITKRGQNVTFRCDPISEHNRLYWYRQTLGQGPEFLTYFQNEAQLEKSRLLSDRFSAERPKGSFSTLEIQRTEQGDSAMYLCASSLEQWTNGGYTFGSGTRLTVV.

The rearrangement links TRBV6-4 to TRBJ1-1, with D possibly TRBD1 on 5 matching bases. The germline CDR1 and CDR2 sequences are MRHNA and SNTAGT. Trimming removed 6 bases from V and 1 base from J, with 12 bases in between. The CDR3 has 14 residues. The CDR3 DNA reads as TGTGCCAGCAGGCCGGGGGGGGAGAACACTGAAGCTTTCTTT. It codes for CASRPGGENTEAFF.

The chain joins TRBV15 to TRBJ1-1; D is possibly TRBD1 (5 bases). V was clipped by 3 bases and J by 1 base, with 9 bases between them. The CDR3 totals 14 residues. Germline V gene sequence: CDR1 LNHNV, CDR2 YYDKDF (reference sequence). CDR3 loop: CATSRRGTNTEAFF. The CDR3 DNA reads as TGTGCCACCAGCAGGCGGGGCACGAACACTGAAGCTTTCTTT.

CDR3 bases: TGTGCCAGTAGCCAGGGGGTAGAAGAGACCCAGTACTTC. Its protein is CASSQGVEETQYF. The V and J genes are TRBV19 and TRBJ2-5, with 7 bases matching TRBD1. CDR1 LNHDA and CDR2 SQIVND come from the germline V gene (reference sequence). Trimming at V came to 6 bases and at J to 3 bases, leaving 4 bases not matched to a gene. The CDR3 consists of 13 residues. The variable domain in full, completed from reference TRBV19 and TRBJ2-5, reads DGGITQSPKYLFRKEGQNVTLSCEQNLNHDAMYWYRQDPGQGLRLIYYSQIVNDFQKGDIAEGYSVSREKKESFPLTVTSAQKNPTAFYLCASSQGVEETQYFGPGTRLLVL.

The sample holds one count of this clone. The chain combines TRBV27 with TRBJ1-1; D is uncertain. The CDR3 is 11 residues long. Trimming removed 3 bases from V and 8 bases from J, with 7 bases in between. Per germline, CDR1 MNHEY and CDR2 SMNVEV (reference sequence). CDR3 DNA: TGTGCCAGCAGTTTGGGCCGGGAAGCTTTCTTT. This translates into CASSLGREAFF.

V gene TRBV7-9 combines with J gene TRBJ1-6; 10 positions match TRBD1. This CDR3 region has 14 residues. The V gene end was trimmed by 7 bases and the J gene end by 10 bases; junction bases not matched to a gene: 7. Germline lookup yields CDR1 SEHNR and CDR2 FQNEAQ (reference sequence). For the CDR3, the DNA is TGTGCCAGCATGATGGGACAGGGGAACTCACCCCTCCACTTT. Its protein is CASMMGQGNSPLHF.

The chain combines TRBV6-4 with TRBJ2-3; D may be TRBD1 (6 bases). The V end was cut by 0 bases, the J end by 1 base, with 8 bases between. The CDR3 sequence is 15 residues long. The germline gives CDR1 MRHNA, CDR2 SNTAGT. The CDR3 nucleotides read TGTGCCAGCAGTGACTCAGGACAGCGCACAGATACGCAGTATTTT. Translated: CASSDSGQRTDTQYF.

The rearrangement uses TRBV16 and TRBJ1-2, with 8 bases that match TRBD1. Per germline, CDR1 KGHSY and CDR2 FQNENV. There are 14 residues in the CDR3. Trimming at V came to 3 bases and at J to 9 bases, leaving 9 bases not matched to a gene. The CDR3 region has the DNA TGTGCCAGCAGCCAGCTAGGGGGACAGGAGCGCTACACCTTC. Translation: CASSQLGGQERYTF.

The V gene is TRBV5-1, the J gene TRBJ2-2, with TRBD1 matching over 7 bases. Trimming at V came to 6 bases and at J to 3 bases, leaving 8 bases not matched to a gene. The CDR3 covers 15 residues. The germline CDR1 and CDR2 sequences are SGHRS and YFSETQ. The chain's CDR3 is CASTQGVVDTGELFF. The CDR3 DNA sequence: TGCGCCAGCACCCAGGGGGTAGTCGACACCGGGGAGCTGTTTTTT.

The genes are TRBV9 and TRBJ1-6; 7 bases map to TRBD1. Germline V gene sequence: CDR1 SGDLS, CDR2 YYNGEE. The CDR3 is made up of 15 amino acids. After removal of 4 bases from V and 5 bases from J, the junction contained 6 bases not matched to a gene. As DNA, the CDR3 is TGTGCCAGCAGCCCTTTGGGACAGAATAATTCACCCCTCCACTTT. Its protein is CASSPLGQNNSPLHF.

The CDR3 loop reads CASRDSLSAEAFF. CDR3 nucleotides: TGTGCCAGCAGGGACAGTCTCTCGGCTGAAGCTTTCTTT. V gene TRBV19 combines with J gene TRBJ1-1; 7 bases fit TRBD1. From germline, CDR1 is LNHDA and CDR2 SQIVND (reference sequence). Trimming took 9 bases from V and 6 from J; bases not matched to a gene: 10. CDR3 size: 13 residues.

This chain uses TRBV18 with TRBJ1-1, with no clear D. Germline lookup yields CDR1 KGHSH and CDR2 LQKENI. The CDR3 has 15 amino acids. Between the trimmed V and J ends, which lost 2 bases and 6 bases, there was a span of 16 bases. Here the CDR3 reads CASSPEIARLSEAFF. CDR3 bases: TGTGCCAGCTCACCAGAGATTGCACGTCTCTCTGAAGCTTTCTTT.